These 4 T cell receptor beta chains share one sample of origin, sequenced in a study of T-cell memory formation after mild COVID-19. TCRdb fed the 5' RACE reads into MiXCR, producing one record per CDR3 protein. This table has about 260,000 distinct CDR3 sequences, 16% appearing once. Sequencing input: PBMCs or a T cell subset sorted from them (not recorded which). Receptors were obtained from a man aged 18 to 30 who had mild COVID-19 (a few samples of this study predate the infection). Cell type and time point are not known.

This clonotype was counted ten times or more. V and J are TRBV3-1 and TRBJ2-4; D could derive from TRBD1 or TRBD2 (5 bases each). The V end was cut by 2 bases, the J end by 5 bases, with 10 bases between. Germline V lookup: CDR1 LGHDT, CDR2 YNNKEL (reference sequence). CDR3 length: 14 residues. CDR3 amino acids: CASSQRDGENIQYF. DNA of the CDR3: TGTGCCAGCAGCCAACGGGACGGAGAAAACATTCAGTACTTC.

This clonotype was observed a few times. This rearrangement joins TRBV7-2 to TRBJ2-1; 8 bases map to TRBD2. CDR3 length equals 19 residues. The V segment lost 1 base and the J segment 0 bases; nucleotides outside the gene matches: 11. Germline CDR1 SGHTA, CDR2 FQGNSA. The CDR3 DNA reads as TGTGCCAGCAGCTTAGGTCGGGGGGGCCTCATGAGCTCCTACAATGAGCAGTTCTTC. Encoded protein: CASSLGRGGLMSSYNEQFF.

The chain carries TRBV20-1 and TRBJ2-1; 8 nucleotides align to TRBD1. The germline V gene has CDR1 DFQATT and CDR2 SNEGSKA (reference sequence). J lost 4 bases, V lost 6 bases, and 8 bases had no gene match. The CDR3 is 14 amino acids. This chain's CDR3 is CSARRDRGYNEQFF. The DNA of the CDR3 is TGCAGTGCGCGTCGAGACAGGGGATACAATGAGCAGTTCTTC.

This chain uses TRBV9 with TRBJ2-3; no firm D call. V shed 4 bases and J shed 8 bases, with 14 bases lying between them. This CDR3 has 13 residues. Per germline, CDR1 SGDLS and CDR2 YYNGEE. This chain's CDR3 is CASSPGPPGTQYF. CDR3 sequence (DNA): TGTGCCAGCAGCCCCGGGCCTCCCGGTACGCAGTATTTT. Full variable domain (remainder filled in from reference TRBV9 and TRBJ2-3): DSGVTQTPKHLITATGQRVTLRCSPRSGDLSVYWYQQSLDQGLQFLIQYYNGEERAKGNILERFSAQQFPDLHSELNLSSLELGDSALYFCASSPGPPGTQYFGPGTRLTVL.